The 18 T cell receptor beta chains listed next were all sequenced from one sample in a study of regulatory T cells in long-lasting Graves disease. Time point of the sample: persistent/refractory GD, antithyroid drugs over 5 years with positive TRAb. Generation of the TCR library employed RNA extracted from PBMCs. The TCR beta library used iRepertoire HTBI primers with Arm-PCR amplification of CDR3. TCRdb reanalysed the multiplex PCR reads using MiXCR and keeps one entry per CDR3 protein. The sample consists of hundreds of thousands of distinct CDR3 sequences, about a fifth of them appearing once. The specimen comprised peripheral blood mononuclear cells (PBMCs), sampled when the disease was refractory, from a patient treated with antithyroid drugs. These TCRs come from a female donor with Graves disease.

This clonotype was picked up a small number of times. This chain joins TRBV6-1 and TRBJ1-5, with 9 nucleotides matching TRBD1. CDR3 length: 17 residues. J lost 4 bases, V lost 6 bases, and 13 bases had no gene match. Germline CDR1 and CDR2: MNHNS and SASEGT. Written as DNA, the CDR3 is TGTGCCAGCAGGACGCGAGGGGACAGGGCCACAAATCAGCCCCAGCATTTT. This sequence encodes CASRTRGDRATNQPQHF.

This clonotype was observed at least ten times. The chain uses TRBV28 and TRBJ2-7; TRBD2 agrees at 9 bases. This CDR3 region has 13 residues. Germline V CDR1 and CDR2: MDHEN, SYDVKM. The V gene end was trimmed by 2 bases and the J gene end by 7 bases; junction bases not matched to a gene: 3. CDR3 protein: CASSLIAGVEQYF. CDR3 bases: TGTGCCAGCAGTTTAATAGCGGGAGTTGAGCAGTACTTC. The full variable domain, completed using reference TRBV28 and TRBJ2-7, is DVKVTQSSRYLVKRTGEKVFLECVQDMDHENMFWYRQDPGLGLRLIYFSYDVKMKEKGDIPEGYSVSREKKERFSLILESASTNQTSMYLCASSLIAGVEQYFGPGTRLTVT.

DNA for the CDR3: TGTGCCAGCAGTTCAAACCCGACAGGGGTGAGCACAGATACGCAGTATTTT. Protein: CASSSNPTGVSTDTQYF. The chain has TRBV6-9 and TRBJ2-3, with 8 bases that match TRBD1. Germline V CDR1 and CDR2: MNHGY, SVAAGI. The V and J ends lost 4 bases and 0 bases, in that order; junction bases with no gene match: 9. The CDR3 runs to 17 residues.

In its sample, this clonotype was seen a few times. CDR3 amino acids: CSVEVLYQETQYF. The CDR3, as DNA: TGCAGCGTTGAAGTACTGTACCAAGAGACCCAGTACTTC. The J gene is TRBJ2-5, the V gene TRBV29-1; the D is unclear. CDR3 length equals 13 residues. Germline V gene lookup returns CDR1 SQVTM and CDR2 ANQGSEA. Trimming left V 1 base short and J 0 bases short, with 6 bases between.

V gene TRBV6-5 combines with J gene TRBJ2-7, with D perhaps TRBD2 (5 bases). Germline values: CDR1 MNHEY, CDR2 SVGAGI. The CDR3 spans 13 residues. Trimming removed 4 bases at V and 2 bases at J, with 9 bases between. The CDR3 DNA follows: TGTGCCAGCAGTTCGACTACCCCCTACGAGCAGTACTTC. This translates into CASSSTTPYEQYF.

In its sample, this clonotype was seen many times. The chain couples TRBV12-3 or TRBV12-4 to TRBJ1-4; TRBD1 matches at 9 bases. The J call may be faulty, since TRBJ2-2 better matches the DNA end. The CDR3 runs to 14 residues. The CDR3 reads CASSPDRGWGELFF. The CDR3 DNA reads as TGTGCCAGCAGCCCGGACAGGGGATGGGGGGAGCTGTTTTTT.

This clonotype has just a few counts. The chain couples TRBV29-1 to TRBJ1-1; D is ambiguous. Germline V gives CDR1 SQVTM, CDR2 ANQGSEA. Trimming shortened V by 5 bases and J by 0 bases, and 10 bases separated the two germline ends. The CDR3 length is 13 residues. The CDR3 bases are TGCAGCGTTAATGGAGGGCTGAACACTGAAGCTTTCTTT. It is translated as CSVNGGLNTEAFF.

The chain couples TRBV19 to TRBJ2-1, with unresolved D. The germline V gene encodes CDR1 LNHDA and CDR2 SQIVND (reference sequence). The CDR3 spans 12 residues. V was cut by 5 bases and J by 8 bases, with 10 bases left in between. CDR3 region: CASSPSSHEQFF. CDR3 bases: TGTGCCAGTAGTCCCTCATCGCATGAGCAGTTCTTC.

The chain combines TRBV5-1 with TRBJ2-7, with D uncertain. The V and J ends lost 0 bases and 3 bases respectively, with 13 bases between them. This CDR3 region has 15 residues. Germline loops: CDR1 SGHRS, CDR2 YFSETQ. The CDR3 DNA reads TGCGCCAGCAGCTTGGACTTTATGGCTAACTACGAGCAGTACTTC. This sequence encodes CASSLDFMANYEQYF.

This clonotype was seen only a few times. The chain recombines TRBV19 with TRBJ2-2; D call uncertain. Trimming pared 3 bases from V and 4 bases from J, leaving 24 bases between. Germline values: CDR1 LNHDA, CDR2 SQIVND (reference sequence). The CDR3 totals 19 residues. In DNA, the CDR3 is TGTGCCAGTAGTATCAATCCTAGTCTAGAGGTAGAGGTCACCGGGGAGCTGTTTTTT. This sequence encodes CASSINPSLEVEVTGELFF. The variable domain in full, with the rest retrieved from reference TRBV19 and TRBJ2-2, is DGGITQSPKYLFRKEGQNVTLSCEQNLNHDAMYWYRQDPGQGLRLIYYSQIVNDFQKGDIAEGYSVSREKKESFPLTVTSAQKNPTAFYLCASSINPSLEVEVTGELFFGEGSRLTVL.

A word on this clonotype: This may be a read error: a much more frequent sequence differs by one nucleotide. The chain employs TRBV6-1 and TRBJ2-5, with D perhaps TRBD2 (6 bases). The CDR3 spans 14 residues. The germline V gene has CDR1 MNHNS and CDR2 SASEGT. CDR3 sequence reads: CASSEQRAQETQCF. The CDR3 DNA follows: TGTGCCAGCAGTGAACAGCGGGCCCAAGAGACCCAGTGCTTC.

This clonotype was detected only a few times. J is TRBJ2-7 and V is TRBV3-1, with D possibly being TRBD1 or TRBD2 (6 bases each). V dropped 4 bases and J dropped 0 bases, with 16 bases sitting between them. The CDR3 contains 16 residues. CDR1 is LGHDT, CDR2 YNNKEL, per germline (reference sequence). This CDR3 is CASSPLGGGPSYEQYF. The CDR3 DNA sequence: TGTGCCAGCAGCCCCCTAGGGGGAGGCCCCTCCTACGAGCAGTACTTC.

In this sample, this clonotype turned up many times. The V gene is TRBV11-2, the J gene TRBJ1-4, with D unclear. CDR3 length: 14 residues. Germline values: CDR1 SGHAT, CDR2 FQNNGV. V lost 3 bases, J lost 8 bases, and 13 bases lay in between. DNA for the CDR3: TGTGCCAGCAGCTTGAGGCCGAATGGGGAAAAACTGTTTTTT. It translates to CASSLRPNGEKLFF.

This clonotype occurred a few times. This chain uses TRBV7-9 with TRBJ1-2; D not resolved. The CDR3 runs to 16 residues. V lost 1 base to trimming and J lost 1 base, with 13 bases between them. Germline values: CDR1 SEHNR, CDR2 FQNEAQ (reference sequence). The CDR3 DNA reads TGTGCCAGCAGCTTAGTTGCCGGCCGAGTTAACTATGGCTACACCTTC. As protein: CASSLVAGRVNYGYTF.

This clonotype has more than one count but fewer than ten. V usage is TRBV11-1 and J usage is TRBJ2-2; D remains unclear. CDR3 size: 15 residues. V lost 1 base and J 3 bases, leaving 9 bases between the germline ends. CDR1 and CDR2 from the germline V gene are SGHAT and FQDESV (reference sequence). DNA for the CDR3: TGTGCCAGCAGCTTAGAAGTGGATGACACCGGGGAGCTGTTTTTT. Amino acids: CASSLEVDDTGELFF.

This clonotype occurred many times. The V and J genes are TRBV5-1 and TRBJ1-5; tentatively, D is TRBD1 (5 bases). V was cut by 4 bases and J by 1 base, with 15 bases left in between. The germline gives CDR1 SGHRS, CDR2 YFSETQ. The CDR3 totals 16 residues. The CDR3 DNA reads as TGCGCCAGCAGCCCAGGAGCCGGGGGGAGCAATCAGCCCCAGCATTTT. Translating it yields CASSPGAGGSNQPQHF.

The V and J genes are TRBV28 and TRBJ2-3; TRBD2 aligns across 7 bases. V shed 3 bases, J shed 3 bases, and the junction held 6 bases outside the gene matches. CDR3 length: 15 amino acids. CDR1 and CDR2 (germline): MDHEN, SYDVKM. This CDR3 is CASSLDWGGTDTQYF. As DNA, the CDR3 is TGTGCCAGCAGTTTGGACTGGGGGGGTACAGATACGCAGTATTTT.

This CDR3 is CASSSDRTTDTQYF. CDR3 sequence (DNA): TGTGCCAGCAGCTCAGACAGGACCACAGATACGCAGTATTTT. The V and J genes are TRBV7-9 and TRBJ2-3; D might be TRBD1 (6 bases). This CDR3 region has 14 residues. V was cut by 4 bases and J by 2 bases, with 10 bases left in between. Germline V lookup: CDR1 SEHNR, CDR2 FQNEAQ (reference sequence).